Listed below are T cell receptor beta chains from one sample, sequenced in a study of T cell changes during pregnancy in multiple sclerosis. Only in-frame clones appear in the TCRdb table, and some are missing; sequencing was by immunoSEQ multiplex PCR. The top ten hold around 0.73% of the sample, which has about 40,000 clones, roughly nine tenths seen once. The specimen comprised CD4+ T cells from peripheral blood mononuclear cells, sampled before pregnancy. Every receptor here comes from a female donor with multiple sclerosis, enrolled in a pregnancy study. CDR3s include the opening cysteine and the closing phenylalanine or tryptophan. Each record gives: D gene, V gene, clone size, J gene, CDR3 protein, CDR3 DNA. D genes are given only for firm matches. A row's size may be missing; if present it is once, few, many or a size class.

D gene: .; V gene: TRBV6-1; clone size: .; J gene: TRBJ1-5; CDR3 protein: CASSEAGGSNQPQHF; CDR3 DNA: TGTGCCAGCAGTGAAGCGGGGGGGAGCAATCAGCCCCAGCATTTT
D gene: .; V gene: TRBV6-4; clone size: .; J gene: TRBJ2-1; CDR3 protein: CASSDRGGRNEQFF; CDR3 DNA: TGTGCCAGCAGTGACAGGGGGGGGAGGAATGAGCAGTTCTTC
D gene: .; V gene: TRBV29-1; clone size: .; J gene: TRBJ2-3; CDR3 protein: CSVVQGTDTQYF; CDR3 DNA: TGCAGCGTTGTACAGGGCACAGATACGCAGTATTTT
D gene: TRBD2; V gene: TRBV2; clone size: .; J gene: TRBJ2-3; CDR3 protein: CASSGVLFHSGRGTDTQYF; CDR3 DNA: TGTGCCAGCAGTGGAGTCCTATTCCATAGCGGGAGGGGGACAGATACGCAGTATTTT
D gene: .; V gene: TRBV7-2; clone size: .; J gene: TRBJ1-5; CDR3 protein: CASNLWPGEGQPQHF; CDR3 DNA: TGTGCCAGCAACCTATGGCCCGGGGAGGGACAGCCCCAGCATTTT
D gene: TRBD1; V gene: TRBV23-1; clone size: .; J gene: TRBJ1-5; CDR3 protein: CASSHGTGCGSNQPQHF; CDR3 DNA: TGCGCCAGCAGTCATGGGACAGGGTGCGGGAGCAATCAGCCCCAGCATTTT
D gene: TRBD2; V gene: TRBV29-1; clone size: .; J gene: TRBJ2-7; CDR3 protein: CSVGGRAGYEQYF; CDR3 DNA: TGCAGCGTAGGCGGGAGGGCCGGATACGAGCAGTACTTC
D gene: TRBD1; V gene: TRBV27; clone size: .; J gene: TRBJ2-7; CDR3 protein: CASSPRPGTGFEQYF; CDR3 DNA: TGTGCCAGCAGTCCCCGTCCCGGGACAGGGTTCGAGCAGTACTTC
D gene: .; V gene: TRBV7-2; clone size: .; J gene: TRBJ2-3; CDR3 protein: CASSLAGLPSDTQYF; CDR3 DNA: TGTGCCAGCAGCTTAGCTGGACTGCCCTCAGATACGCAGTATTTT
D gene: TRBD1; V gene: TRBV5-1; clone size: .; J gene: TRBJ1-4; CDR3 protein: CASSPNTGDERLFF; CDR3 DNA: TGCGCCAGCAGCCCCAATACAGGGGATGAAAGACTGTTTTTT
D gene: TRBD1; V gene: TRBV29-1; clone size: .; J gene: TRBJ2-2; CDR3 protein: CSVRQGAGELFF; CDR3 DNA: TGCAGCGTTAGACAGGGTGCCGGGGAGCTGTTTTTT
D gene: .; V gene: TRBV30; clone size: .; J gene: TRBJ2-7; CDR3 protein: CAWSNQQGGVYEQYF; CDR3 DNA: TGTGCCTGGAGTAACCAACAGGGAGGGGTCTACGAGCAGTACTTC
D gene: .; V gene: TRBV29-1; clone size: .; J gene: TRBJ1-1; CDR3 protein: CSVAQSLNTEAFF; CDR3 DNA: TGCAGCGTTGCGCAGTCACTGAACACTGAAGCTTTCTTT
D gene: .; V gene: TRBV5-1; clone size: .; J gene: TRBJ2-7; CDR3 protein: CASSLQGQGYEQYF; CDR3 DNA: TGCGCCAGCAGCTTACAGGGTCAGGGCTACGAGCAGTACTTC
D gene: .; V gene: TRBV5-6; clone size: .; J gene: TRBJ1-5; CDR3 protein: CASSLSGNQPQHF; CDR3 DNA: TGTGCCAGCAGCTTGTCAGGGAATCAGCCCCAGCATTTT
D gene: TRBD2; V gene: TRBV5-1; clone size: .; J gene: TRBJ2-1; CDR3 protein: CASTGLAGANEQFF; CDR3 DNA: TGCGCCAGCACGGGACTAGCGGGAGCGAATGAGCAGTTCTTC
D gene: .; V gene: TRBV5-1; clone size: once; J gene: TRBJ1-2; CDR3 protein: CASSLEGHPWDGYTF; CDR3 DNA: TGCGCCAGCAGCTTGGAGGGACACCCATGGGATGGCTACACCTTC
D gene: TRBD1; V gene: TRBV4-2; clone size: .; J gene: TRBJ1-5; CDR3 protein: CASSQDLGQGGQPQHF; CDR3 DNA: TGTGCCAGCAGCCAAGACCTGGGACAGGGAGGTCAGCCCCAGCATTTT
D gene: .; V gene: TRBV19; clone size: .; J gene: TRBJ2-1; CDR3 protein: CASSTLTAKQFF; CDR3 DNA: TGTGCCAGTAGTACCCTGACAGCTAAGCAGTTCTTC
D gene: .; V gene: TRBV28; clone size: .; J gene: TRBJ2-1; CDR3 protein: CASKEFHEQFF; CDR3 DNA: TGTGCCAGCAAGGAGTTCCATGAGCAGTTCTTC
D gene: TRBD1; V gene: TRBV27; clone size: .; J gene: TRBJ2-5; CDR3 protein: CASSLMPQGARETQYF; CDR3 DNA: TGTGCCAGCAGTTTAATGCCACAGGGGGCTCGAGAGACCCAGTACTTC
D gene: TRBD2; V gene: TRBV27; clone size: once; J gene: TRBJ2-3; CDR3 protein: CASSDGLAGVSTDTQYF; CDR3 DNA: TGTGCCAGCAGTGACGGACTAGCGGGAGTTTCCACAGATACGCAGTATTTT
D gene: .; V gene: TRBV7-5; clone size: .; J gene: TRBJ1-2; CDR3 protein: CARSSIVVQGRTYYGYTF; CDR3 DNA: TGTGCCAGAAGCAGCATCGTAGTACAGGGGCGTACTTACTATGGCTACACCTTC
D gene: .; V gene: TRBV28; clone size: .; J gene: TRBJ2-7; CDR3 protein: CASSLTGYEQYF; CDR3 DNA: TGTGCCAGCAGTTTGACGGGTTACGAGCAGTACTTC
D gene: TRBD1; V gene: TRBV6-1; clone size: .; J gene: TRBJ1-1; CDR3 protein: CASSDGTAVEAFF; CDR3 DNA: TGTGCCAGCAGTGATGGGACAGCAGTTGAAGCTTTCTTT
D gene: TRBD1; V gene: TRBV7-2; clone size: .; J gene: TRBJ1-2; CDR3 protein: CASREGQKNYGYTF; CDR3 DNA: TGTGCCAGTCGGGAGGGACAGAAGAACTATGGCTACACCTTC
D gene: TRBD1; V gene: TRBV15; clone size: .; J gene: TRBJ1-6; CDR3 protein: CATSRDNRGNSPLHF; CDR3 DNA: TGTGCCACCAGCAGAGATAACAGGGGTAATTCACCCCTCCACTTT
D gene: .; V gene: TRBV7-3; clone size: few; J gene: TRBJ2-5; CDR3 protein: CASSLTREETQYF; CDR3 DNA: TGTGCCAGCAGCTTAACGAGGGAAGAGACCCAGTACTTC
D gene: .; V gene: TRBV18; clone size: .; J gene: TRBJ1-1; CDR3 protein: CASSPPYSGDRTEAFF; CDR3 DNA: TGTGCCAGCTCACCACCGTATTCAGGGGATCGCACTGAAGCTTTCTTT
D gene: TRBD1; V gene: TRBV29-1; clone size: .; J gene: TRBJ2-7; CDR3 protein: CSIRQGNYEQYF; CDR3 DNA: TGCAGCATAAGACAGGGGAATTACGAGCAGTACTTC
D gene: .; V gene: TRBV28; clone size: .; J gene: TRBJ2-7; CDR3 protein: CASSSLEAEGFFEQYF; CDR3 DNA: TGTGCCAGCAGTTCCCTTGAGGCAGAGGGATTCTTCGAGCAGTACTTC
D gene: .; V gene: TRBV5-5; clone size: .; J gene: TRBJ1-1; CDR3 protein: CASSLVSEAFF; CDR3 DNA: TGTGCCAGCAGCTTGGTCTCTGAAGCTTTCTTT
D gene: TRBD1; V gene: TRBV9; clone size: few; J gene: TRBJ2-2; CDR3 protein: CASSLRTGMNTGELFF; CDR3 DNA: TGTGCCAGCAGCCTACGGACAGGGATGAACACCGGGGAGCTGTTTTTT
D gene: .; V gene: TRBV2; clone size: .; J gene: TRBJ2-3; CDR3 protein: CASSVDGHSTDTQYF; CDR3 DNA: TGTGCCAGCAGTGTAGACGGACATAGCACAGATACGCAGTATTTT
D gene: .; V gene: TRBV9; clone size: .; J gene: TRBJ1-4; CDR3 protein: CASSVSSRVNEKLFF; CDR3 DNA: TGTGCCAGCAGCGTATCTTCACGGGTTAATGAAAAACTGTTTTTT
D gene: TRBD2; V gene: TRBV6-1; clone size: .; J gene: TRBJ2-1; CDR3 protein: CASSLGGNEQFF; CDR3 DNA: TGTGCCAGCAGCCTGGGGGGGAATGAGCAGTTCTTC
D gene: TRBD2; V gene: TRBV7-9; clone size: .; J gene: TRBJ2-4; CDR3 protein: CASSSLLTSGMAKNIQYF; CDR3 DNA: TGTGCCAGCAGCTCCCTCCTAACTAGCGGGATGGCCAAAAACATTCAGTACTTC
D gene: .; V gene: TRBV15; clone size: .; J gene: TRBJ1-4; CDR3 protein: CATSRERVANEKLFF; CDR3 DNA: TGTGCCACCAGCAGAGAACGGGTTGCAAATGAAAAACTGTTTTTT
D gene: .; V gene: TRBV5-4; clone size: .; J gene: TRBJ1-5; CDR3 protein: CASSLSGDQPQHF; CDR3 DNA: TGTGCCAGCAGCTTGTCGGGGGATCAGCCCCAGCATTTT
D gene: .; V gene: TRBV19; clone size: .; J gene: TRBJ2-1; CDR3 protein: CASGQREPGNEQFF; CDR3 DNA: TGTGCCAGTGGGCAGAGGGAGCCGGGTAACGAGCAGTTCTTC
D gene: TRBD2; V gene: TRBV7-9; clone size: .; J gene: TRBJ2-1; CDR3 protein: CASGPRGASGQNNEQFF; CDR3 DNA: TGTGCCAGCGGCCCTCGTGGAGCTAGCGGGCAAAACAATGAGCAGTTCTTC
D gene: TRBD1; V gene: TRBV28; clone size: .; J gene: TRBJ1-2; CDR3 protein: CASRGTGGPSSYGYTF; CDR3 DNA: TGTGCCAGCAGAGGGACAGGGGGGCCCTCTAGCTATGGCTACACCTTC